The present T cell receptor beta chain was sequenced within a study of blood T cell repertoires in COVID-19. Looking at the study overall: Specimens from acute and convalescent COVID-19 originated in the United States, Italy and Spain. T cells, B-cell-depleted T cells, or PBMCs supplied cDNA or gDNA.

This CDR3 contains 13 residues. Germline CDR1 SGHTA, CDR2 FQGTGA. Trimming shortened V by 5 bases and J by 2 bases, and 6 bases separated the two germline ends. Per the study methods: Reference gene primer amplification yielded estimated nucleated cell counts. Assay: immunoSEQ multiplex PCR; the TCRdb copy retains only in-frame clones and omits some. Clone size and the V and J calls come from that table; the DNA yielded D and trimming. The data contain tens of thousands of clones, 87% of them singletons. Only one count was recorded for this clone. The J gene is TRBJ2-2, the V gene TRBV7-3; no clear D. The sequence was collected from a human donor with active COVID-19. The donor label of this sample is uncertain. The sample comprised peripheral blood. The CDR3 coding sequence is TGTGCCAGCAGCCCACTAAACACCGGGGAGCTGTTTTTT. The encoded protein is CASSPLNTGELFF.